Below are 2 T cell receptor beta chains sequenced from a single sample in a study of blood T cell repertoires in COVID-19. The repertoire was sequenced with immunoSEQ multiplex PCR; TCRdb's copy has only in-frame clones and lacks some. The sample carries some 120,000 clones, 82% recorded once. The sample consisted of peripheral blood. These receptors all come from a human donor in a cohort sampled during active COVID-19.

V gene TRBV11-3 combines with J gene TRBJ2-3, with TRBD2 matching over 7 bases. Trimming cost V 5 bases and J 6 bases; bases outside gene matches: 8. The CDR3 length is 14 residues. Germline V gene data show CDR1 as SGHNT and CDR2 as YENEEA. In nucleotides, the CDR3 is TGTGCCAGCAGCCTCGGACTAGATCCCGATACGCAGTATTTT. It yields the protein CASSLGLDPDTQYF.

The rearrangement joins TRBV7-2 to TRBJ2-2, with 8 bases matching TRBD2. Germline V CDR1 and CDR2: SGHTA, FQGNSA. This CDR3 is 16 amino acids long. V shed 5 bases, J shed 1 base, and the junction held 6 bases outside the gene matches. The CDR3 spells CASSLVAGRNTGELFF. The DNA for the CDR3 is TGTGCCAGCAGCCTCGTAGCGGGGAGGAACACCGGGGAGCTGTTTTTT. The whole variable domain, filled in from reference TRBV7-2 and TRBJ2-2, reads GAGVSQSPSNKVTEKGKDVELRCDPISGHTALYWYRQSLGQGLEFLIYFQGNSAPDKSGLPSDRFSAERTGGSVSTLTIQRTQQEDSAVYLCASSLVAGRNTGELFFGEGSRLTVL.